The subject of this entry is one T cell receptor (beta chain). What the recovered Cohort 3 donors had was two negative PCRs, clearance, or symptom resolution. These data are taken from a study of blood T cell repertoires in COVID-19. Study-level background: The cDNA or gDNA used as material had been derived from T cells, B-cell-depleted T cells, or PBMCs.

V was clipped by 5 bases and J by 4 bases, with 14 bases between them. The length of the CDR3 is 14 residues. The germline CDR1 and CDR2 sequences are MNHEY and SVGEGT. Original methodology: Estimation of nucleated cell counts relied on the amplification of reference gene primers. Method: immunoSEQ multiplex PCR; TCRdb's copy keeps in-frame clones and lacks some. That table gives V, J and clone size, and the DNA gave D and trimming. The table shows a few hundred thousand clones, with around 89% occurring only once. V gene TRBV6-2 or TRBV6-3 combines with J gene TRBJ1-2; a possible D gene is TRBD1 (6 bases). Source material: PBMCs or T cells enriched from blood (not recorded which). The origin of this receptor is a woman aged 40 to 49 who had recovered from COVID-19. The CDR3 region has the DNA TGTGCCAGCAGTATGAATAGGGGGAGCTATGGCTACACCTTC. Translating it yields CASSMNRGSYGYTF.